The sequence of this TCR beta chain was determined in a study of shared clonotypes between healthy human individuals. Study results and caveats: A handful of donors showed sharing of approximately 5% of naive CD4 clonotypes.

The CDR3 is 13 amino acids. Germline V gene sequence: CDR1 MNHEY, CDR2 SVGAGI. The V end lost 5 bases, the J end lost 2 bases, and 10 bases lay between the germline ends. Of note for this clone: Its antigen remains unknown. The sample has other DNA sequences that encode this CDR3 too.

Sequencing used immunoSEQ multiplex PCR; TCRdb keeps in-frame clones, though not all of them. Altogether roughly 1 million clones are present, roughly 70% being singletons, with the ten largest covering approximately 1.5%. J is TRBJ2-7 and V is TRBV6-5, with TRBD1 as a possible D gene (6 bases). The receptor's source is a man aged 18-30 years in good health. The sequenced sample was memory CD4+ T cells sorted from blood. Subset reported: CD45RA-negative fraction. The CDR3 region has the DNA TGTGCCAGCAGTCCCGGGACAACCTACGAGCAGTACTTC. Translated: CASSPGTTYEQYF.